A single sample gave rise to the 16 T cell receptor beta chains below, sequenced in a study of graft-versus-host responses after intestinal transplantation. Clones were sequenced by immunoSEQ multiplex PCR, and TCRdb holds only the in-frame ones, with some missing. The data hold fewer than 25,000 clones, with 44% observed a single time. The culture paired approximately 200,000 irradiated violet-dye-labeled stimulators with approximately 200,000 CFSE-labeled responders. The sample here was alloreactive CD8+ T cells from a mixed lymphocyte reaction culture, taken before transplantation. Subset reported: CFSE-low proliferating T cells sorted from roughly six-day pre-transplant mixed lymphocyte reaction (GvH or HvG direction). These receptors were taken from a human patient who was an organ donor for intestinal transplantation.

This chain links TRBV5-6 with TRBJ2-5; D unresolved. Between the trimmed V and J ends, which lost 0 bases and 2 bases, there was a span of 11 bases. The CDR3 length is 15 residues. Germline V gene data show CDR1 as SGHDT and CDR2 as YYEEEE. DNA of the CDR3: TGTGCCAGCAGCTTGGCTGGGCAGGCTCAAGAGACCCAGTACTTC. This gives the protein CASSLAGQAQETQYF.

CDR3 DNA: TGTGCCAGCAGCTCCGATCCGGGTTACGAGCAGTACTTC. Translation: CASSSDPGYEQYF. This chain links TRBV7-9 with TRBJ2-7; D gene ambiguous. The V gene lost 4 bases and the J gene lost 4 bases, with 11 bases spanning the gap. The germline CDR1 and CDR2 sequences are SEHNR and FQNEAQ (reference sequence). CDR3 size: 13 residues.

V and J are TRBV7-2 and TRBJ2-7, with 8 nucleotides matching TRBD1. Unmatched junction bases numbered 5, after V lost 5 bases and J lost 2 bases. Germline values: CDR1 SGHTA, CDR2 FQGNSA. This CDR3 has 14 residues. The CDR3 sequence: CASSLWTGPYEQYF. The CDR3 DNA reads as TGTGCCAGCAGCCTCTGGACAGGGCCCTACGAGCAGTACTTC.

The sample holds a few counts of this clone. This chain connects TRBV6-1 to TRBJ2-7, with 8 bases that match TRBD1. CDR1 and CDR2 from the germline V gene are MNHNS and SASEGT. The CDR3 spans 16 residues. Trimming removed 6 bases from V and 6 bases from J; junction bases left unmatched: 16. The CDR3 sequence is CASSEYPGTGEVEQYF. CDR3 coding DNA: TGTGCCAGCAGCGAATACCCCGGGACAGGCGAAGTCGAGCAGTACTTC.

The CDR3 here is CASSPLGTSYEQYF. Here the CDR3 DNA reads TGTGCCAGCAGTCCCCTTGGAACATCCTACGAGCAGTACTTC. The chain uses TRBV27 and TRBJ2-7; D gene ambiguous. The CDR3 is 14 amino acids. Germline V CDR1 and CDR2: MNHEY, SMNVEV (reference sequence). Deletions cut 5 bases from V and 1 base from J, with 12 bases between.

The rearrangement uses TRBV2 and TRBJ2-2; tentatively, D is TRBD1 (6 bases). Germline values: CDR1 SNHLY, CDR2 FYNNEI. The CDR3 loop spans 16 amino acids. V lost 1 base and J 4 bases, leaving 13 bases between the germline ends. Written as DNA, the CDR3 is TGTGCCAGCAGTGAAGTTGGGGGACATCCCACCGGGGAGCTGTTTTTT. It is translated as CASSEVGGHPTGELFF.

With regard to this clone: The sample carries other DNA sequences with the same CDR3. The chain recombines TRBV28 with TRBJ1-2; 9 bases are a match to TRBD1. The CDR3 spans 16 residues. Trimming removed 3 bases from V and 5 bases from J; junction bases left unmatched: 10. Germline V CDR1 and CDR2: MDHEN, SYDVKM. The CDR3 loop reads CASSFPQGAIDYGYTF. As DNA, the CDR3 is TGTGCCAGCAGTTTCCCACAGGGGGCTATAGATTATGGCTACACCTTC.

The CDR3 loop is CASSLGTGSAETQYF. DNA of the CDR3: TGTGCCAGCAGCTTGGGAACAGGGTCTGCGGAGACCCAGTACTTC. The genes are TRBV5-8 and TRBJ2-5; tentatively, D is TRBD1 (6 bases). Trimming shortened V by 0 bases and J by 5 bases, and 14 bases separated the two germline ends. CDR1 SGHTS and CDR2 YDEGEE come from the germline V gene. CDR3 length: 15 amino acids.

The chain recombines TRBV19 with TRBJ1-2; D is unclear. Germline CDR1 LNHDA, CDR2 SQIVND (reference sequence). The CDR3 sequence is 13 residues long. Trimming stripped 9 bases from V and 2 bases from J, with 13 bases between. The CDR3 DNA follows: TGTGCCAGAGCCCGCCATATGAACTATGGCTACACCTTC. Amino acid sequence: CARARHMNYGYTF.

For the CDR3, the DNA is TGTGCCAGCAGTCTTAGCTTTCCTGAGCAGTTCTTC. Protein product: CASSLSFPEQFF. V gene TRBV28 combines with J gene TRBJ2-1; no reliable D call. Germline CDR1 is MDHEN and CDR2 is SYDVKM. There are 12 residues in the CDR3. V lost 5 bases to trimming and J lost 9 bases, with 11 bases between them.

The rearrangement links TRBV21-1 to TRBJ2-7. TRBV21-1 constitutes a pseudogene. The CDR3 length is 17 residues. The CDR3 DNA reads TGTGCCAGCAGCAAAGTGTTTAAGGGCTGGAGCTCCTACGAGCAGTACTTC. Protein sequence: CASSKVFKGWSSYEQYF.

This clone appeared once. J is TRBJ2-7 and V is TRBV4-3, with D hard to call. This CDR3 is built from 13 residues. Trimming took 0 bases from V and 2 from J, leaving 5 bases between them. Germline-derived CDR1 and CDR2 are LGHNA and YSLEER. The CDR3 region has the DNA TGCGCCAGCAGCCAAGATCTCGCCTACGAGCAGTACTTC. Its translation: CASSQDLAYEQYF.

CDR3 region: CASSLLGGGTDTQYF. CDR3 coding DNA: TGTGCCAGCAGTTTATTAGGTGGGGGCACAGATACGCAGTATTTT. The chain employs TRBV27 and TRBJ2-3; D remains unclear. Trimming stripped 1 base from V and 1 base from J, with 9 bases between. The V gene's germline CDR1 is MNHEY and CDR2 SMNVEV (reference sequence). The CDR3 loop spans 15 amino acids.

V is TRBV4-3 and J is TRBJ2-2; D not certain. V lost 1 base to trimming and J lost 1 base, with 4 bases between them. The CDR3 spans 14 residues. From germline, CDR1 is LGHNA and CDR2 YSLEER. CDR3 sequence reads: CASSQGWNTGELFF. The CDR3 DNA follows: TGCGCCAGCAGCCAAGGCTGGAACACCGGGGAGCTGTTTTTT.

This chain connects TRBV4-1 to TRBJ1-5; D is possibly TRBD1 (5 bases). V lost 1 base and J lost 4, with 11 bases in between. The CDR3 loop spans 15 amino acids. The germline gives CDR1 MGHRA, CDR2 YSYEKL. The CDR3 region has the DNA TGCGCCAGCAGCCAAGTTACAGGACCTAATCAGCCCCAGCATTTT. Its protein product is CASSQVTGPNQPQHF.

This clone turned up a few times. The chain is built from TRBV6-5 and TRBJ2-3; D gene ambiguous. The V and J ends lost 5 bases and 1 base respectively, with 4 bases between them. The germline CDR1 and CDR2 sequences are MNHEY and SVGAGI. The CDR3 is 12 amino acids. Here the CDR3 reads CASSEGTDTQYF. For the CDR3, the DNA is TGTGCCAGCAGTGAAGGCACAGATACGCAGTATTTT.